Below are 21 T cell receptor beta chains sequenced from a single sample in a study of preoperative IRX-2 immunotherapy in early breast cancer. The treatment denotes: preoperative locoregional IRX-2 cytokine immunotherapy. Only in-frame clones appear in the TCRdb table, and some are missing; sequencing was by immunoSEQ multiplex PCR. The sample has 25,000 to 30,000 clones, nearly 90% seen once. Collection took place from a patient treated with IRX-2 immunotherapy. All receptors derive from a human donor with breast cancer.

The chain couples TRBV19 to TRBJ2-1; 9 positions match TRBD1. V shed 7 bases, J shed 3 bases, and the junction held 10 bases outside the gene matches. The CDR3 consists of 16 residues. The germline V gene has CDR1 LNHDA and CDR2 SQIVND (reference sequence). CDR3 amino acids: CASTHGQGRYYNEQFF. The DNA of the CDR3 is TGTGCCAGTACCCACGGACAGGGGCGCTACTACAATGAGCAGTTCTTC.

This chain uses TRBV18 with TRBJ2-7; TRBD1 agrees at 8 bases. The CDR3 is 13 residues long. Germline V CDR1 and CDR2: KGHSH, LQKENI. With 2 bases clipped from V and 7 bases from J, the junction kept 4 bases outside the gene matches. In nucleotides, the CDR3 is TGTGCCAGCTCACCAGGACAGGGTAATGAGCAGTACTTC. Its protein is CASSPGQGNEQYF. The entire variable domain, with the rest obtained from reference TRBV18 and TRBJ2-7, is as follows: NAGVMQNPRHLVRRRGQEARLRCSPMKGHSHVYWYRQLPEEGLKFMVYLQKENIIDESGMPKERFSAEFPKEGPSILRIQQVVRGDSAAYFCASSPGQGNEQYFGPGTRLTVT.

The rearrangement links TRBV5-8 to TRBJ2-5; 7 positions match TRBD1. The V gene end was trimmed by 4 bases and the J gene end by 1 base; junction bases not matched to a gene: 4. Germline V gene sequence: CDR1 SGHTS, CDR2 YDEGEE. The CDR3 covers 14 residues. The CDR3 nucleotides read TGTGCCAGCAGCACAGGACAGGCCCAAGAGACCCAGTACTTC. Translation gives CASSTGQAQETQYF.

J is TRBJ1-3 and V is TRBV7-6, with D possibly TRBD1 on 6 matching bases. CDR1 and CDR2 from the germline V gene are SGHVS and FNYEAQ. The V gene lost 0 bases and the J gene lost 5 bases, with 14 bases spanning the gap. This CDR3 comprises 16 residues. CDR3 in DNA: TGTGCCAGCAGCTTAGCCTCAGGGGATAGAAGAAACACCATATATTTT. Translating gives CASSLASGDRRNTIYF.

J is TRBJ2-3 and V is TRBV6-1; TRBD1 might be the D (5 bases). The CDR3 consists of 12 residues. The germline CDR1 and CDR2 sequences are MNHNS and SASEGT. Trimming stripped 4 bases from V and 6 bases from J, with 8 bases between. CDR3 nucleotides: TGTGCCAGCAGTGTGGGGCTGGATACGCAGTATTTT. The encoded protein is CASSVGLDTQYF.

This chain uses TRBV9 with TRBJ2-2, with 15 bases fitting TRBD2. CDR3 length: 19 amino acids. The V gene's germline CDR1 is SGDLS and CDR2 YYNGEE. V lost 3 bases to trimming and J lost 5 bases; unmatched junction nucleotides: 11. The CDR3 reads CASSAPRTSGGARTGELFF. CDR3 DNA: TGTGCCAGCAGCGCCCCCCGGACTAGCGGGGGGGCCAGGACCGGGGAGCTGTTTTTT.

The chain employs TRBV9 and TRBJ2-5; the match to TRBD2 covers 9 bases. CDR1 SGDLS and CDR2 YYNGEE come from the germline V gene. The CDR3 is 16 amino acids. J was trimmed by 1 base and V by 1 base; bases with no gene match: 5. CDR3 in amino acids: CASSVKAGGFQETQYF. The CDR3 DNA sequence: TGTGCCAGCAGCGTAAAAGCGGGGGGCTTCCAAGAGACCCAGTACTTC.

The chain has TRBV6-6 and TRBJ1-1; TRBD1 aligns across 7 bases. After removal of 4 bases from V and 4 bases from J, the junction contained 6 bases not matched to a gene. Germline lookup yields CDR1 MNHNY and CDR2 SVGAGI (reference sequence). The CDR3 is 14 amino acids. The CDR3: CASSFRQGITEAFF. The CDR3 coding sequence is TGTGCCAGCAGTTTCAGACAGGGAATCACTGAAGCTTTCTTT.

The chain recombines TRBV7-2 with TRBJ1-1; D remains unclear. Germline V gene data show CDR1 as SGHTA and CDR2 as FQGNSA. The V end lost 1 base, the J end lost 4 bases, and 10 bases lay between the germline ends. The CDR3 extends over 14 amino acids. CDR3 DNA sequence: TGTGCCAGCAGCTTAGTGGGGTCGGGCACTGAAGCTTTCTTT. Translating it yields CASSLVGSGTEAFF.

The chain combines TRBV15 with TRBJ1-2; a possible D gene is TRBD1 (6 bases). Trimming pared 0 bases from V and 7 bases from J, leaving 15 bases between. The CDR3 runs 15 residues. The germline gives CDR1 LNHNV, CDR2 YYDKDF (reference sequence). This CDR3 reads CATSRDQRGAAGYTF. CDR3 nucleotide sequence: TGTGCCACCAGCAGAGATCAAAGGGGGGCGGCTGGCTACACCTTC.

The genes are TRBV5-4 and TRBJ1-4; no reliable D call. The CDR3 loop spans 14 amino acids. In germline, CDR1 is SGHNT, CDR2 YYREEE (reference sequence). Between the trimmed V and J ends, which lost 2 bases and 0 bases, there was a span of 5 bases. The CDR3 protein is CASSLSATNEKLFF. The CDR3 bases are TGTGCCAGCAGCTTATCAGCAACTAATGAAAAACTGTTTTTT. Drawing the rest from reference TRBV5-4 and TRBJ1-4, the complete variable domain is ETGVTQSPTHLIKTRGQQVTLRCSSQSGHNTVSWYQQALGQGPQFIFQYYREEENGRGNFPPRFSGLQFPNYSSELNVNALELDDSALYLCASSLSATNEKLFFGSGTQLSVL.

The rearrangement uses TRBV10-3 and TRBJ1-6; weak D call: TRBD1 (6 bases). V gave up 3 bases and J gave up 0 bases, with 15 bases separating them. Germline V lookup: CDR1 ENHRY, CDR2 SYGVKD. This CDR3 region has 18 residues. This CDR3 reads CAISDHRAQSSYNSPLHF. The CDR3 DNA reads TGTGCCATCAGTGATCACAGGGCACAAAGCTCCTATAATTCACCCCTCCACTTT.

The V call is TRBV18, the J call TRBJ2-2; 11 bases match TRBD1. The V gene's germline CDR1 is KGHSH and CDR2 LQKENI. With 5 bases clipped from V and 5 bases from J, the junction kept 4 bases outside the gene matches. This CDR3 region has 15 residues. The CDR3 sequence is CASSVDRGHTGELFF. In DNA form, the CDR3 reads TGTGCCAGCTCAGTGGACAGGGGGCATACCGGGGAGCTGTTTTTT.

This sequence joins TRBV14 and TRBJ1-1, with D tentatively TRBD1 (5 bases). The CDR3 is 16 amino acids. Germline CDR1 and CDR2: SGHDN and FVKESK. Trimming removed 5 bases at V and 0 bases at J, with 16 bases between. CDR3: CASSRIMTALNTEAFF. The CDR3 DNA follows: TGTGCCAGCAGCAGGATCATGACAGCCTTGAACACTGAAGCTTTCTTT.

This clone has just one count. CDR3 amino acids: CASGFPAGGKETQYF. CDR3 DNA sequence: TGTGCTAGTGGTTTTCCAGCGGGGGGAAAAGAGACCCAGTACTTC. The chain couples TRBV12-5 to TRBJ2-5; 9 bases agree with TRBD2. The CDR3 totals 15 residues. Germline values: CDR1 LGHNT, CDR2 FRNRAP. The J segment lost 3 bases and the V segment lost 3 bases, leaving 5 bases of the junction unmatched. The variable domain in full, with the rest retrieved from reference TRBV12-5 and TRBJ2-5, is DARVTQTPRHKVTEMGQEVTMRCQPILGHNTVFWYRQTMMQGLELLAYFRNRAPLDDSGMPKDRFSAEMPDATLATLKIQPSEPRDSAVYFCASGFPAGGKETQYFGPGTRLLVL.

About this clone itself: Other nucleotide sequences in the sample specify the same CDR3. This chain links TRBV28 with TRBJ2-7; no reliable D call. The CDR3 is 13 amino acids. Germline-derived CDR1 and CDR2 are MDHEN and SYDVKM. V lost 1 base and J lost 2, with 6 bases in between. The CDR3 region is CASSLSGPYEQYF. The CDR3 DNA reads TGTGCCAGCAGTTTATCCGGGCCCTACGAGCAGTACTTC.

V usage is TRBV11-1 and J usage is TRBJ2-2; 7 bases agree with TRBD2. The CDR3 contains 15 residues. The V gene end was trimmed by 8 bases and the J gene end by 3 bases; junction bases not matched to a gene: 9. CDR1 is SGHAT, CDR2 FQDESV, per germline (reference sequence). The CDR3 coding sequence is TGTGCCAGCGGACGACTGGGGGGGGACACCGGGGAGCTGTTTTTT. Translation gives CASGRLGGDTGELFF.

The V gene is TRBV6-5, the J gene TRBJ1-4; 8 nucleotides line up with TRBD1. CDR3 size: 15 residues. CDR1 and CDR2 (germline): MNHEY, SVGAGI. J was trimmed by 6 bases and V by 2 bases; bases with no gene match: 5. The CDR3 sequence: CASSYVRGQYEKLFF. CDR3 sequence (DNA): TGTGCCAGCAGTTACGTCAGGGGGCAGTATGAAAAACTGTTTTTT.

The chain employs TRBV6-6 and TRBJ1-5; a possible D gene is TRBD1 (5 bases). The germline V and J ends were trimmed by 6 bases and 0 bases, with 12 bases remaining between them. The CDR3 covers 15 residues. Germline V CDR1 and CDR2: MNHNY, SVGAGI (reference sequence). CDR3 sequence reads: CASSPGIYSNQPQHF. Here the CDR3 DNA reads TGTGCCAGCAGCCCAGGGATCTATAGCAATCAGCCCCAGCATTTT.

The chain uses TRBV19 and TRBJ1-1, with TRBD1 matching over 7 bases. The CDR3 runs to 13 residues. In germline, CDR1 is LNHDA, CDR2 SQIVND (reference sequence). Trimming took 7 bases from V and 4 from J; bases not matched to a gene: 6. CDR3 residues: CASILQGRTEAFF. The CDR3 nucleotides are TGTGCCAGTATCCTACAGGGGCGCACTGAAGCTTTCTTT.

This clone has only one observation. J is TRBJ1-5 and V is TRBV11-2, with a tentative D call TRBD1 (5 bases). The CDR3 consists of 14 residues. Germline V gene data show CDR1 as SGHAT and CDR2 as FQNNGV. V was cut by 5 bases and J by 4 bases, with 12 bases left in between. The CDR3: CASSSGTLNQPQHF. In DNA form, the CDR3 reads TGTGCCAGCAGCAGTGGGACTTTAAATCAGCCCCAGCATTTT. Combining the CDR3 with reference TRBV11-2 and TRBJ1-5 gives the whole variable domain EAGVAQSPRYKIIEKRQSVAFWCNPISGHATLYWYQQILGQGPKLLIQFQNNGVVDDSQLPKDRFSAERLKGVDSTLKIQPAKLEDSAVYLCASSSGTLNQPQHFGDGTRLSIL.